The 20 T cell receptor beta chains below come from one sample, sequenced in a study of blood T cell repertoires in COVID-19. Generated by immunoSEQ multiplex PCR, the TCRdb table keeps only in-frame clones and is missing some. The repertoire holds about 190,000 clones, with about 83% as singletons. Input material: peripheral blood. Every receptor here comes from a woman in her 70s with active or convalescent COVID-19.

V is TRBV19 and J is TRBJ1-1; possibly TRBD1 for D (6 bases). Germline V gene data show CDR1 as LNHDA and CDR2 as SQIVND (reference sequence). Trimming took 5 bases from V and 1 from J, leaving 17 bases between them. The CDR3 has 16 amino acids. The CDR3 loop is CASSPLLGRGNTEAFF. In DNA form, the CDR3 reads TGTGCCAGTAGTCCCCTCCTTGGCAGGGGGAACACTGAAGCTTTCTTT.

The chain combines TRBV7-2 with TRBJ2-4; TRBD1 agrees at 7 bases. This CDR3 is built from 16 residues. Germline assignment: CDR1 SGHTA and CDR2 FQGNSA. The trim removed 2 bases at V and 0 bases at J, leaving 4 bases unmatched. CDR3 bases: TGTGCCAGCAGCTTATCGGACAGGCTAGCCAAAAACATTCAGTACTTC. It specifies CASSLSDRLAKNIQYF.

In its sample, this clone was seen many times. The CDR3 loop reads CASRLQGAGTGELFF. CDR3 in DNA: TGTGCCAGCAGATTACAGGGGGCAGGCACCGGGGAGCTGTTTTTT. The chain is built from TRBV6-5 and TRBJ2-2; 9 nucleotides align to TRBD1. V was clipped by 6 bases and J by 4 bases; unmatched bases: 6. Germline values: CDR1 MNHEY, CDR2 SVGAGI. The CDR3 is made up of 15 amino acids.

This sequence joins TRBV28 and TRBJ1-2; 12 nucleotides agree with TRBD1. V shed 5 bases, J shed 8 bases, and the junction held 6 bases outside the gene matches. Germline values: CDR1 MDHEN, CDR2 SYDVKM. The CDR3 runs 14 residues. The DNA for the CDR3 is TGTGCCAGCAGTGGGGACAGGGGGCGCATAGGCTACACCTTC. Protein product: CASSGDRGRIGYTF.

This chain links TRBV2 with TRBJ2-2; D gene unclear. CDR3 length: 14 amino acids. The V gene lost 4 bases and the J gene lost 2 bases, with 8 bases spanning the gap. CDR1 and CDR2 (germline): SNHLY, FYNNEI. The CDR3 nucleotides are TGTGCCAGCAGTGCTGCGAGAAACACCGGGGAGCTGTTTTTT. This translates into CASSAARNTGELFF.

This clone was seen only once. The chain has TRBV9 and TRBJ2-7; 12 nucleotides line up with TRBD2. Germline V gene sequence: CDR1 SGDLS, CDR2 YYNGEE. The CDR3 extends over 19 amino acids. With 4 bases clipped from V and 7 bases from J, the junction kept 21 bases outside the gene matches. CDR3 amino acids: CASSPTESRLAGALGEQYF. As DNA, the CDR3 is TGTGCCAGCAGCCCTACAGAGTCGAGACTAGCGGGAGCTCTGGGGGAGCAGTACTTC.

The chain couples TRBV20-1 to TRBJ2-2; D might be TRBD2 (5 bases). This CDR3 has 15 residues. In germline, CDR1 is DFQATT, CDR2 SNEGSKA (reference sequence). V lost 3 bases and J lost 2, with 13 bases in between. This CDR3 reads CSASRGSLNTGELFF. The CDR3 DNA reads TGCAGTGCTAGTCGTGGGAGCTTAAACACCGGGGAGCTGTTTTTT.

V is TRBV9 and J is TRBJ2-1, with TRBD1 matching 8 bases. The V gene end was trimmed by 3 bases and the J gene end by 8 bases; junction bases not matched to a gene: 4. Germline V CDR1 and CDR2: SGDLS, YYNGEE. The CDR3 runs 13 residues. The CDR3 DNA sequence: TGTGCCAGCAGCGGGACAGGGATTTATGAGCAGTTCTTC. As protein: CASSGTGIYEQFF.

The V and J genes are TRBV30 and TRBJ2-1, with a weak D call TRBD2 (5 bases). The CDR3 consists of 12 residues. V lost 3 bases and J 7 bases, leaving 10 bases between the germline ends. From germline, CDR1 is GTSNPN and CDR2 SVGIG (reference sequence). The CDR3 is CAWSSLVNEQFF. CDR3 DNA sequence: TGTGCCTGGAGCTCACTAGTTAATGAGCAGTTCTTC.

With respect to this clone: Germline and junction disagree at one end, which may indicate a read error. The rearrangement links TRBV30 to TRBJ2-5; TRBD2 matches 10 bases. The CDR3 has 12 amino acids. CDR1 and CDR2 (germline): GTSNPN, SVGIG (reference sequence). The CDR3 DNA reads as TGTGCCTGGAGTGTATCGCGGACTAGCGGCGACTTC. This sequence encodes CAWSVSRTSGDF. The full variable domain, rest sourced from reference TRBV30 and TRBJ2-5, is SQTIHQWPATLVQPVGSPLSLECTVEGTSNPNLYWYRQAAGRGLQLLFYSVGIGQISSEVPQNLSASRPQDRQFILSSKKLLLSDSGFYLCAWSVSRTSGDFGPGTRLLVL.

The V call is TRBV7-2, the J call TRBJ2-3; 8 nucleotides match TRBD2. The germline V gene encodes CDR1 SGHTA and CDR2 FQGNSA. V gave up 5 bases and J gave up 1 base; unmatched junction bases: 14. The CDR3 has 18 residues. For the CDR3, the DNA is TGTGCCAGCAGCCTAGGGTGGGTAGCGGGACCACGCACAGATACGCAGTATTTT. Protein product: CASSLGWVAGPRTDTQYF.

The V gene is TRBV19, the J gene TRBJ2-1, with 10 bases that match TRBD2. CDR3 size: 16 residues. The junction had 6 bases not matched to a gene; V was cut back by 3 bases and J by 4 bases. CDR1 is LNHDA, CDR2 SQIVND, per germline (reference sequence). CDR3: CASSISSGRGYNEQFF. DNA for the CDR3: TGTGCCAGTAGTATTTCTAGCGGGAGAGGGTACAATGAGCAGTTCTTC.

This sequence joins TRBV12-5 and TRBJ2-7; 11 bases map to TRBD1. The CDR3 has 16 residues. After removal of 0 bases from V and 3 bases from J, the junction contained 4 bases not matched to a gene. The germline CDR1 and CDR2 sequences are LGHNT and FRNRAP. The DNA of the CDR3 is TGTGCTAGTGGTTTGGTTTCAGGGACAGGGGGCTACGAGCAGTACTTC. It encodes CASGLVSGTGGYEQYF.

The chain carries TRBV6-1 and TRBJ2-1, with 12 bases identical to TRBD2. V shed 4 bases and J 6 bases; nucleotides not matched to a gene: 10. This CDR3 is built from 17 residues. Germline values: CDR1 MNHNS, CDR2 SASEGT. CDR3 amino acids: CASSASPLAGGGNEQFF. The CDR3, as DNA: TGTGCCAGCAGTGCCTCACCACTAGCGGGAGGTGGCAATGAGCAGTTCTTC.

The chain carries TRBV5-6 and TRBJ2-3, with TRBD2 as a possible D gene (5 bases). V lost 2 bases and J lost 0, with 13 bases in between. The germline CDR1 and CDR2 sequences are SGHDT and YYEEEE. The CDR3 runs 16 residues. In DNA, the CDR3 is TGTGCCAGCAGCTTCAGAGCGGTCCCTAGCACAGATACGCAGTATTTT. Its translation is CASSFRAVPSTDTQYF.

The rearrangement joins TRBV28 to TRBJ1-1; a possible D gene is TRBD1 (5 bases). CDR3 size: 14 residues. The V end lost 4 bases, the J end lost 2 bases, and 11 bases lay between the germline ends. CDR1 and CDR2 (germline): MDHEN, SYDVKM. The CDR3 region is CASSSTARNTEAFF. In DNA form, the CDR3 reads TGTGCCAGCAGTTCGACAGCCCGAAACACTGAAGCTTTCTTT. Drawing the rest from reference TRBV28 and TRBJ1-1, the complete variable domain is DVKVTQSSRYLVKRTGEKVFLECVQDMDHENMFWYRQDPGLGLRLIYFSYDVKMKEKGDIPEGYSVSREKKERFSLILESASTNQTSMYLCASSSTARNTEAFFGQGTRLTVV.

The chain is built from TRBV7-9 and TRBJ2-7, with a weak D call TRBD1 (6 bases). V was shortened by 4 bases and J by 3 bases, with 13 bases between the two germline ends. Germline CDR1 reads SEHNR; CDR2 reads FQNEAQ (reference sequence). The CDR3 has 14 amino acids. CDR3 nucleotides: TGTGCCAGCAGCTCACAGGGTAGGGGCTACGAGCAGTACTTC. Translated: CASSSQGRGYEQYF.

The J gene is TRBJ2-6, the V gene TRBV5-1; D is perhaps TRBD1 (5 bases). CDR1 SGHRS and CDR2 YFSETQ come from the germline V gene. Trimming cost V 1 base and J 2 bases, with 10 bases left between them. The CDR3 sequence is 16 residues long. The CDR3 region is CASSLYWGAGANVLTF. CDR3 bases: TGCGCCAGCAGCTTGTATTGGGGCGCTGGGGCCAACGTCCTGACTTTC.

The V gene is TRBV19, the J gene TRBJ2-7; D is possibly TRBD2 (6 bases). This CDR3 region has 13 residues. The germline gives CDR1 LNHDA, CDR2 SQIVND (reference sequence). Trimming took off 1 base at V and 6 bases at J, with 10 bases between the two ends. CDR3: CASSIAGAGEQYF. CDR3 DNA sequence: TGTGCCAGTAGTATAGCGGGAGCGGGCGAGCAGTACTTC.

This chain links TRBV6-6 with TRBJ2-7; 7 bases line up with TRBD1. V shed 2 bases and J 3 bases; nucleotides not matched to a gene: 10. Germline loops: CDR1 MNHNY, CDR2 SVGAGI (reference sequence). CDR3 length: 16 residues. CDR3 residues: CASSYLTTGTYYEQYF. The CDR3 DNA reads TGTGCCAGCAGTTACCTGACGACAGGGACCTACTACGAGCAGTACTTC.